This T cell receptor (beta chain) was captured in a study of regulatory T cells in long-lasting Graves disease. Whole-study results and caveats: New patients shared 1,000 or so public clonotypes, and persistent patients shared more, with about 2,700. Patients with persistent Graves' had lower TCR diversity than newly diagnosed patients.

This clonotype has only a few counts. The target antigen is unknown. The germline CDR1 and CDR2 sequences are SGDLS and YYNGEE. The CDR3 runs to 15 residues. Trimming took off 3 bases at V and 12 bases at J, with 22 bases between the two ends. The time point: persistent/refractory GD, antithyroid drugs over 5 years with positive TRAb. RNA isolated from PBMCs was used to make the TCR library. By American Thyroid Association guidelines, Graves' disease was diagnosed in the cohort. Sequencing libraries for TCR beta were prepared with iRepertoire HTBI primers and Arm-PCR of CDR3 regions. TCRdb independently ran MiXCR on the multiplex PCR reads; one entry per CDR3 protein. The table records about 420,000 distinct CDR3 sequences, 20% to 30% of them present only once.

This clonotype was obtained from a female donor with Graves disease. The rearrangement uses TRBV9 and TRBJ2-1, with D possibly TRBD1 on 6 matching bases. Sequenced here: peripheral blood mononuclear cells (PBMCs), sampled when the disease was refractory, from a patient treated with antithyroid drugs. DNA for the CDR3: TGTGCCAGCAGCGCCGAAGGGGGTGAGTTATTATGGCAGTTCTTC. Translation gives CASSAEGGELLWQFF.